This T cell receptor beta chain was captured by sequencing in a study of breast tumors, draining lymph nodes, adjacent tissues. General study results and limits: That most tumor T cells come from lymph nodes remained unproven. Data fit most tumor T cells coming from lymph node, expanding in tumor. Tumor repertoires ranked between lymph nodes and nontumor tissue in diversity, with V and J gene preferences.

This clonotype has ten or more counts. What it binds is not known. Breast cancer patients provided tissue from their axillary draining lymph nodes. One entry per CDR3 protein, called by TCRdb with MiXCR from the multiplex PCR reads. The sample yields roughly 130,000 distinct CDR3 sequences, 32% seen once. The source material was axillary lymph node tissue. The sequence came from a female donor with breast cancer. Some clones in this sample may be carry-over from other donors' samples.

Here the CDR3 DNA reads TGTGCCAGCAGCGTTAATAGCGGGGGGGTCGGTGAGCAGTTCTTC. Translating it yields CASSVNSGGVGEQFF. The chain recombines TRBV9 with TRBJ2-1, with 11 bases lining up with TRBD2. After removal of 2 bases from V and 9 bases from J, the junction contained 7 bases not matched to a gene. In germline, CDR1 is SGDLS, CDR2 YYNGEE. The CDR3 has 15 amino acids.